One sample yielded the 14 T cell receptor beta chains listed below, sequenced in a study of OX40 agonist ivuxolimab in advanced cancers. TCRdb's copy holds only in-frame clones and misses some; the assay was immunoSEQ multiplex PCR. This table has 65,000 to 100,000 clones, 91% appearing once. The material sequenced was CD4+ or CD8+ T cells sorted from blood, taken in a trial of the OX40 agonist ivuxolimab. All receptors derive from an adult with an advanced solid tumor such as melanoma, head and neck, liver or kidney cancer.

The CDR3 coding sequence is TGTGCCAGCAGCTTAGAAGAACCCAATGAGCAGTTCTTC. Its protein product is CASSLEEPNEQFF. V gene TRBV11-2 combines with J gene TRBJ2-1; D gene ambiguous. Per germline, CDR1 SGHAT and CDR2 FQNNGV. The CDR3 is 13 residues long. The V gene lost 0 bases and the J gene lost 6 bases, with 6 bases spanning the gap.

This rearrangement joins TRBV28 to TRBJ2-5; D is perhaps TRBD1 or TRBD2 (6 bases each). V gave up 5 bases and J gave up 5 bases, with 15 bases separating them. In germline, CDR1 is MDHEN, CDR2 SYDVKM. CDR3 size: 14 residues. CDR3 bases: TGTGCCAGCAGTGGAGGGACATTAATGGAGACCCAGTACTTC. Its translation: CASSGGTLMETQYF.

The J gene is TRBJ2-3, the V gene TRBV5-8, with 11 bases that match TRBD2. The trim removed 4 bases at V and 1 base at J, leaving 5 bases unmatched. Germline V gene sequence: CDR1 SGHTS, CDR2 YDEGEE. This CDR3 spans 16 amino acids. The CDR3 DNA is TGTGCCAGCAGCCTAGGGACTAGCGGCCGCACAGATACGCAGTATTTT. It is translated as CASSLGTSGRTDTQYF.

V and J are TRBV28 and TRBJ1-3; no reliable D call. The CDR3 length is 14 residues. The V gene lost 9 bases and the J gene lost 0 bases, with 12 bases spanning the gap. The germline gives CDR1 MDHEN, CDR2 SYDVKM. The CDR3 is CASNRVRSGNTIYF. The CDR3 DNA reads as TGTGCCAGTAACCGGGTCCGCTCTGGAAACACCATATATTTT.

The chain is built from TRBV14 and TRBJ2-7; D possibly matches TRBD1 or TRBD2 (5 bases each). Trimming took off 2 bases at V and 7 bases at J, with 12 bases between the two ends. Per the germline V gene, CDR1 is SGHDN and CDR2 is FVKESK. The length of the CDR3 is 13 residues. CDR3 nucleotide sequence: TGTGCCAGCAGCCAAATGGGGGTAGGGGAGCAGTACTTC. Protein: CASSQMGVGEQYF.

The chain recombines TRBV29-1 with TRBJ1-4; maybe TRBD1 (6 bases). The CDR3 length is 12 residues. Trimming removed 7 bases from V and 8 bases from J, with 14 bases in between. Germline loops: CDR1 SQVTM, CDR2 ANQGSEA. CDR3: CSGRQDNEKLFF. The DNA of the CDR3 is TGCAGCGGAAGACAGGATAACGAAAAACTGTTTTTT.

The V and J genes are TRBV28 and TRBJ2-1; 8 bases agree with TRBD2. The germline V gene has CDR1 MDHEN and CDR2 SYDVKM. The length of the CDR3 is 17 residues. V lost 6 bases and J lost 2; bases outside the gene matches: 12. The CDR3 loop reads CASRPGEAGEPYNEQFF. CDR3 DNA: TGTGCCAGCAGGCCTGGGGAAGCGGGAGAACCCTACAATGAGCAGTTCTTC. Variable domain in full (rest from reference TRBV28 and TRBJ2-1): DVKVTQSSRYLVKRTGEKVFLECVQDMDHENMFWYRQDPGLGLRLIYFSYDVKMKEKGDIPEGYSVSREKKERFSLILESASTNQTSMYLCASRPGEAGEPYNEQFFGPGTRLTVL.

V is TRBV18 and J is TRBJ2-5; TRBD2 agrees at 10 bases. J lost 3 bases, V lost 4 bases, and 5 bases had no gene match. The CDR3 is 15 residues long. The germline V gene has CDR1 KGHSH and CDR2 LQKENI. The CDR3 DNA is TGTGCCAGCTCACAGGAACTAGCGGGAAAAGAGACCCAGTACTTC. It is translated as CASSQELAGKETQYF.

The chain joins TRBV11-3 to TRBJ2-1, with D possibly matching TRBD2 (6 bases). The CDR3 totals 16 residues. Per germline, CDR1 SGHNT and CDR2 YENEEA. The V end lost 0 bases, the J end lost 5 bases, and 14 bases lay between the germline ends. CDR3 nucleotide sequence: TGTGCCAGCAGCTTAGATTTTAGTGGCGGGGACAATGAGCAGTTCTTC. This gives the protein CASSLDFSGGDNEQFF.

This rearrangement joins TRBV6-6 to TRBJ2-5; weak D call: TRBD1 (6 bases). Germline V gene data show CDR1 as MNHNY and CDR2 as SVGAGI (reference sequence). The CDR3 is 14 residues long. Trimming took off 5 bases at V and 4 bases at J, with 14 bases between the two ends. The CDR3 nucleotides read TGTGCCAGCAGTCCCACAGGGTTGGTAGAGACCCAGTACTTC. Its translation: CASSPTGLVETQYF.

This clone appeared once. The CDR3 protein is CASSTDRGYQETQYF. The DNA for the CDR3 is TGTGCCAGCAGTACTGACAGGGGGTACCAAGAGACCCAGTACTTC. The V and J genes are TRBV5-4 and TRBJ2-5; 9 bases are shared with TRBD1. Trimming cost V 5 bases and J 0 bases; bases outside gene matches: 5. The CDR3 sequence is 15 residues long. Germline V CDR1 and CDR2: SGHNT, YYREEE (reference sequence).

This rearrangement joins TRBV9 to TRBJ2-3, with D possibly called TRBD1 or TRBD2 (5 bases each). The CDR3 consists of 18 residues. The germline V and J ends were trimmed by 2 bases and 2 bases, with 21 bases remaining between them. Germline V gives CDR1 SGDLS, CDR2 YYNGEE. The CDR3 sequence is CASSVMGDRVADTDTQYF. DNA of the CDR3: TGTGCCAGCAGCGTTATGGGGGATAGAGTAGCAGACACAGATACGCAGTATTTT.

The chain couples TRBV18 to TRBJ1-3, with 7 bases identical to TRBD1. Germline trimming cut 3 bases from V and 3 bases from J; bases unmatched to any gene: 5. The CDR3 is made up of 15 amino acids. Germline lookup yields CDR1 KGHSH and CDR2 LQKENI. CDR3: CASSPPTGLGNTIYF. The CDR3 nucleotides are TGTGCCAGCTCACCCCCGACAGGGCTTGGAAACACCATATATTTT. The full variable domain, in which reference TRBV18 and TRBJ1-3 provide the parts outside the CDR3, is NAGVMQNPRHLVRRRGQEARLRCSPMKGHSHVYWYRQLPEEGLKFMVYLQKENIIDESGMPKERFSAEFPKEGPSILRIQQVVRGDSAAYFCASSPPTGLGNTIYFGEGSWLTVV.

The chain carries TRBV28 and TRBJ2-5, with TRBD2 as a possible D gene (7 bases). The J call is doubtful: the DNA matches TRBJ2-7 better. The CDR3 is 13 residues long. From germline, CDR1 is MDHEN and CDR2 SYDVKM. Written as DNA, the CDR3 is TGTGCCAGCAGTCGGGGGGCTTTGTACGAGCAGTACTTC. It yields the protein CASSRGALYEQYF.